One and the same sample provided the 5 T cell receptor beta chains below, sequenced in a study of CD4 T cells in relation to SARS-CoV-2 and coronaviruses (dated by TCRdb to 2020 to 2022). Library method: the immunoSEQ multiplex PCR assay. Sourced from immuneACCESS, this table was stored by TCRdb with only in-frame sequences that have V and J called. A share of the clones is absent; for the studies checked, an unresolved V gene accounts for under half, and the remainder has no known explanation. This sample lists approximately 70,000 clones; 93% were detected once. The ten largest make up under 0.3% of the sample. CD4+ T cells from unexposed donors were collected before the COVID-19 pandemic (2011-2018). Sequenced material: naive CD4+ T cells from PBMCs. What this sample's cell subset or site label stands for: naive CD4+ T cells isolated by negative enrichment. The receptors were sampled from a human donor in good health.

The rearrangement uses TRBV5-1 and TRBJ1-1; D remains unclear. The length of the CDR3 is 13 residues. The germline V gene has CDR1 SGHRS and CDR2 YFSETQ. V shed 3 bases and J shed 0 bases, with 6 bases lying between them. Here the CDR3 DNA reads TGCGCCAGCAGCTCCCTTATGAACACTGAAGCTTTCTTT. This codes for CASSSLMNTEAFF.

The J gene is TRBJ2-3, the V gene TRBV18; TRBD1 matches at 9 bases. V shed 6 bases and J 3 bases; nucleotides not matched to a gene: 1. Germline CDR1 is KGHSH and CDR2 is LQKENI. The CDR3 is made up of 13 amino acids. CDR3 bases: TGTGCCAGCTCCGGGACAGGGACAGATACGCAGTATTTT. It translates to CASSGTGTDTQYF. The whole variable domain, filled in from reference TRBV18 and TRBJ2-3, reads NAGVMQNPRHLVRRRGQEARLRCSPMKGHSHVYWYRQLPEEGLKFMVYLQKENIIDESGMPKERFSAEFPKEGPSILRIQQVVRGDSAAYFCASSGTGTDTQYFGPGTRLTVL.

The chain recombines TRBV24-1 with TRBJ2-2; D is perhaps TRBD2 (6 bases). This CDR3 has 15 residues. Trimming shortened V by 9 bases and J by 1 base, and 14 bases separated the two germline ends. Germline-derived CDR1 and CDR2 are KGHDR and SFDVKD. CDR3 sequence reads: CATAGRPGNTGELFF. The DNA of the CDR3 is TGTGCCACCGCGGGACGCCCGGGGAACACCGGGGAGCTGTTTTTT.

The rearrangement links TRBV6-5 to TRBJ1-4; the D is unclear. V was shortened by 0 bases and J by 8 bases, with 13 bases between the two germline ends. The germline gives CDR1 MNHEY, CDR2 SVGAGI. The CDR3 covers 15 residues. The CDR3 bases are TGTGCCAGCAGTTACTCGAATCAGGTCCGCGAAAAACTGTTTTTT. It is translated as CASSYSNQVREKLFF.

This clone has just one count. V usage is TRBV6-4 and J usage is TRBJ1-1; possibly TRBD1 for D (6 bases). CDR1 MRHNA and CDR2 SNTAGT come from the germline V gene. The CDR3 contains 13 residues. The V end lost 6 bases, the J end lost 5 bases, and 13 bases lay between the germline ends. This chain's CDR3 is CASSAEGGTEAFF. The CDR3 DNA sequence: TGTGCCAGCAGCGCCGAGGGGGGGACTGAAGCTTTCTTT.